The entry that follows covers one T cell receptor beta chain sequence. Its specificity is not known. Positive CCR7 selection of CD45RO-negative cells yielded the naive CD8 cells, and terminally differentiated effector memory CD45RA+ cells were excluded. These data originate in a study of shared clonotypes between healthy human individuals. TCRdb's table, derived via immunoSEQ multiplex PCR, lists solely in-frame clones and lacks some. The data contain more than 2 million clones, approximately 95% of them singletons. Notes on the study in general: Clonotypes shared by all four donors outscored non-shared clonotypes in generation probability.

CDR1 and CDR2 from the germline V gene are SGHTA and FQGTGA. J was trimmed by 5 bases and V by 5 bases; bases with no gene match: 9. This CDR3 comprises 17 residues. Sequencing was done on a sample of naive CD8+ T cells sorted from blood. This sequence joins TRBV7-3 and TRBJ2-2; 12 nucleotides align to TRBD1. The clonotype was recovered from a man younger than 35 in good health. The CDR3 region is CASSNKWGQGATGELFF. The CDR3 DNA sequence: TGTGCCAGCAGCAATAAGTGGGGACAGGGGGCGACCGGGGAGCTGTTTTTT. Combining the CDR3 with reference TRBV7-3 and TRBJ2-2 gives the whole variable domain GAGVSQTPSNKVTEKGKYVELRCDPISGHTALYWYRQSLGQGPEFLIYFQGTGAADDSGLPNDRFFAVRPEGSVSTLKIQRTERGDSAVYLCASSNKWGQGATGELFFGEGSRLTVL.